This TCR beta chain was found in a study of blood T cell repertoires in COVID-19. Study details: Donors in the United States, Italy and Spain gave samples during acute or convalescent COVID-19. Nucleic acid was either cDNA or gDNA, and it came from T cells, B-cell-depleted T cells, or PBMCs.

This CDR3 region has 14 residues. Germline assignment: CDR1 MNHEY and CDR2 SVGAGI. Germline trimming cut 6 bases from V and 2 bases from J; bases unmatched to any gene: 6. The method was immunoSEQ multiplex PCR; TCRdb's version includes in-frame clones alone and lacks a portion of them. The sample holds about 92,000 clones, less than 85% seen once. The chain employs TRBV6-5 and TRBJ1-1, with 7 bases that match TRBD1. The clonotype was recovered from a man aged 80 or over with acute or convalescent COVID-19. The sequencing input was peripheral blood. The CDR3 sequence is CASRVGTDNTEAFF. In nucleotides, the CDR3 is TGTGCCAGCAGGGTCGGGACAGATAACACTGAAGCTTTCTTT.